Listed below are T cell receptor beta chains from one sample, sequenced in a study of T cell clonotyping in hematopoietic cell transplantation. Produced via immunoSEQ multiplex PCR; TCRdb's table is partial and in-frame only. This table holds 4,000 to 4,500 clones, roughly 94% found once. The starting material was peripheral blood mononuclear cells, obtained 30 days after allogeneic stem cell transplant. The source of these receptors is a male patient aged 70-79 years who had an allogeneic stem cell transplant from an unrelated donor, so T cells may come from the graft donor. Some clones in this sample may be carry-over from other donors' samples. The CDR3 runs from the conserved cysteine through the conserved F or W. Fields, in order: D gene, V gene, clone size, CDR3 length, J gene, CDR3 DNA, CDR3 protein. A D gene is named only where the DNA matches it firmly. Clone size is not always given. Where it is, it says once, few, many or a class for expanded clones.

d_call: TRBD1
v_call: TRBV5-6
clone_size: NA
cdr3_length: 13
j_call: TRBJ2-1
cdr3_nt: TGTGCCAGCAGCCCAGGGACAGGGCATGAGCAGTTCTTC
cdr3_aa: CASSPGTGHEQFF

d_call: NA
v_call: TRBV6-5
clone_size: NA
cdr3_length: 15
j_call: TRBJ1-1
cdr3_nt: TGTGCCAGCAGTCCCTTTATTTCCACGGGCCCTGAAGCTTTCTTT
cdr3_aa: CASSPFISTGPEAFF

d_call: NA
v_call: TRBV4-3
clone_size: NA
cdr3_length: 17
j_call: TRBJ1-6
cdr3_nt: TGCGCCAGCAGCCAGAAACCCCTGGGGGTACGGGGTTCACCCCTCCACTTT
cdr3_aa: CASSQKPLGVRGSPLHF

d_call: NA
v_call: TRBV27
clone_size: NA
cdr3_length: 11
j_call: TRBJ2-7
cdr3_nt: TGTGCCAGCAGATCGGGCTACGAGCAGTACTTC
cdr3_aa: CASRSGYEQYF

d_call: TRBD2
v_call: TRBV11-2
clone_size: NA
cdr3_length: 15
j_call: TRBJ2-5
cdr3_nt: TGTGCCAGCAGCTTATTAGCGGGAGTGGGAGAGACCCAGTACTTC
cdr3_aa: CASSLLAGVGETQYF

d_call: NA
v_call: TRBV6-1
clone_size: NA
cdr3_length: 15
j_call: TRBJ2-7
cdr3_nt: TGTGCCAGCAGTATACAGGGACTACTCACCTACGAGCAGTACTTC
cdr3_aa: CASSIQGLLTYEQYF

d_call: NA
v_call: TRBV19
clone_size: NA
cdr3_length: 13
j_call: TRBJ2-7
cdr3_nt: TGTGCCAGTAGTTACGGGGAGTCTTACGAGCAGTACTTC
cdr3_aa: CASSYGESYEQYF

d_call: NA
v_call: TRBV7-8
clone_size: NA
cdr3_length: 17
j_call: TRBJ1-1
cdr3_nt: TGTGCCAGCAGCCCAGCCATGGTGGGGGCGCTAAACACTGAAGCTTTCTTT
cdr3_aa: CASSPAMVGALNTEAFF

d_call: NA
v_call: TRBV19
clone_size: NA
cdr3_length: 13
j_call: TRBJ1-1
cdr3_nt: TGTGCTACCAAACCCCAGGGATTTGGGAAGGCTTTCTTT
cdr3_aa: CATKPQGFGKAFF

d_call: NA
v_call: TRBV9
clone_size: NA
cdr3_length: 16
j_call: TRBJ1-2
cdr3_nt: TGTGCCAGCAGCGTAGAGGGGGGGGGACGGACCTATGGCTACACCTTC
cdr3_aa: CASSVEGGGRTYGYTF

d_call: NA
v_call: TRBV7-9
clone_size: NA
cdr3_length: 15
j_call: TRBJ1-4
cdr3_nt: TGTGCCAGCAGCTTAGTTCCGGGTGCAGAGGAAAAACTGTTTTTT
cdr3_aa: CASSLVPGAEEKLFF

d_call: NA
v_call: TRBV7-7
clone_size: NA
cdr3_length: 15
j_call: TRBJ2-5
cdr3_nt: TGTGCTAGCAGCCAAGTGGGATCCCATCAAGAGACCCAGTACTTC
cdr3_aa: CASSQVGSHQETQYF

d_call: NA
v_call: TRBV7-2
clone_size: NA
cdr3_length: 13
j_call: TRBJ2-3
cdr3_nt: TGTGCCAGCAGCCTTAAGGGCACAGATACGCAGTATTTT
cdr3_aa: CASSLKGTDTQYF

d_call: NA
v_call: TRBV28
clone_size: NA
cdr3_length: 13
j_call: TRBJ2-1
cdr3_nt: TGTGCCAGCAGGGGCCGTGGGTACAATGAGCAGTTCTTC
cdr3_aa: CASRGRGYNEQFF

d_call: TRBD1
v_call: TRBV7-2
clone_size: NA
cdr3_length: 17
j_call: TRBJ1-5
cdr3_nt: TGTGCCAGCAGCCGAGGCACCGGGACAGGGGACAATCAGCCCCAGCATTTT
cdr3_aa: CASSRGTGTGDNQPQHF

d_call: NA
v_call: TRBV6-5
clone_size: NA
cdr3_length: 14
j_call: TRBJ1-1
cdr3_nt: TGTGCCAGCAGTCTCTTGGGGTGGGGGACTGAAGCTTTCTTT
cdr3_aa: CASSLLGWGTEAFF

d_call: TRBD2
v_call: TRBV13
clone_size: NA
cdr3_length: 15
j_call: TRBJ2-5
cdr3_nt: TGTGCCAGCAGCAGGACTAGCGGGACTCGAGAGACCCAGTACTTC
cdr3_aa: CASSRTSGTRETQYF

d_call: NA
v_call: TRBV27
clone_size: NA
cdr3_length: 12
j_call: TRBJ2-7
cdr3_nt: TGTGCCAGCAGTCATCCTCGGGGCGAGCAGTACTTC
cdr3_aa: CASSHPRGEQYF

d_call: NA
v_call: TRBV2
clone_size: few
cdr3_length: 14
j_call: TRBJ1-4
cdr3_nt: TGTGCCAGCACGACAGCTACCTCCGGTGAAAAACTGTTTTTT
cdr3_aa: CASTTATSGEKLFF

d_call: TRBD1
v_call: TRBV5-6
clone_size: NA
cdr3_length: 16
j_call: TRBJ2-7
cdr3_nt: TGTGCCAGCAGCTGGGAGGGGGACAGGGGTCGCAACGAGCAGTACTTC
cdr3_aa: CASSWEGDRGRNEQYF

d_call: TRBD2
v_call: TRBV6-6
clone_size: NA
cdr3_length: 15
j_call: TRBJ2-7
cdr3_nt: TGTGCCAGCAGGACACTAGCGGGAGGAGGTTACGAGCAGTACTTC
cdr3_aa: CASRTLAGGGYEQYF

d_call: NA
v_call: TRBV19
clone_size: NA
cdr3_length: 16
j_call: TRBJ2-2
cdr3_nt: TGTGCCAGTAGTCCGCGGCCGGGGTTGAGCACCGGGGAGCTGTTTTTT
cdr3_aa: CASSPRPGLSTGELFF

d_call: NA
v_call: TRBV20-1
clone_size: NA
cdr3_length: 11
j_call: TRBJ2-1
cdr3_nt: TGCAGTGCGTTCGGTAACAATGAGCAGTTCTTC
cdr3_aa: CSAFGNNEQFF

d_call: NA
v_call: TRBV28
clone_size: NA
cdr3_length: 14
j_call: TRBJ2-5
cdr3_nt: TGTGCCAGCAGTTTACCAGGGACCCAAGAGACCCAGTACTTC
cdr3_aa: CASSLPGTQETQYF

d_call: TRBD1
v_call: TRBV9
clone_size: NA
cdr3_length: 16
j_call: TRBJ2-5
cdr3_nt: TGTGCCAGCAGCCCCAAAGGAAGGACAGGGGGAGAGACCCAGTACTTC
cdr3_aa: CASSPKGRTGGETQYF

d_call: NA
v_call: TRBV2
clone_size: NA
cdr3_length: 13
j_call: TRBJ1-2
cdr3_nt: TGTGCCAGCAGTGTCGCACTTAACTATGGCTACACCTTC
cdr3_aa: CASSVALNYGYTF

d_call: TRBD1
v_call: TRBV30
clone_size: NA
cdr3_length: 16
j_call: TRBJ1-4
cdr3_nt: TGTGCCTGGAGTGTATGGTCAGGGGGCGCGGAGGAAAAACTGTTTTTT
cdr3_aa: CAWSVWSGGAEEKLFF

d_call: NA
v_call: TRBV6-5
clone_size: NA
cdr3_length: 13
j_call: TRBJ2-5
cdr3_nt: TGTGCCAGCAGATCCCTAGGGAAGGAGACCCAGTACTTC
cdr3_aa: CASRSLGKETQYF

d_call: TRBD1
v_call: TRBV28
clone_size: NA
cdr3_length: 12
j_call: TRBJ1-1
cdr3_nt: TGTGCCACCTATCAACAGGGGGCTGAAGCTTTCTTT
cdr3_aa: CATYQQGAEAFF

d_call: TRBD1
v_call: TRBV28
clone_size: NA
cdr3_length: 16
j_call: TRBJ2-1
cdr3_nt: TGTGCCAGCAGGCCTCAGGGGGCTGAGGCCTACAATGAGCAGTTCTTC
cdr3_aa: CASRPQGAEAYNEQFF

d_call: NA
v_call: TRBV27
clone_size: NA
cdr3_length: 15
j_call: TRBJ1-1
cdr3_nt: TGTGCCAGCAGTTTCCGCGTCTCGGGGCCTCATGAAGCTTTCTTT
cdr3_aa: CASSFRVSGPHEAFF

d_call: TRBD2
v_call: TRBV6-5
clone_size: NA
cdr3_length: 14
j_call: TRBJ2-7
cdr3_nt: TGTGCCAGCAGTCCTACGGCGGGAGGCTACGAGCAGTACTTC
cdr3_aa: CASSPTAGGYEQYF

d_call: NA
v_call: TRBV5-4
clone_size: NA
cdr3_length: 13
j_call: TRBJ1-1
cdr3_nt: TGTGCCAGCAGCTTTTCTCAGGGGACTGAAGCTTTCTTT
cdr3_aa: CASSFSQGTEAFF

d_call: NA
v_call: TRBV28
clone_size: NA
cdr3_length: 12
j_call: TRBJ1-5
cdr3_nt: TGTGCCAGCAGTTTACGGGAACAGCCCCAGCATTTT
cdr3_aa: CASSLREQPQHF

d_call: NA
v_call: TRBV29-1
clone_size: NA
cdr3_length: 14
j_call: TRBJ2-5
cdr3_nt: TGCAGCGTTGAAGTGAACGTACGAGTGGAGACCCAGTACTTC
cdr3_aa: CSVEVNVRVETQYF

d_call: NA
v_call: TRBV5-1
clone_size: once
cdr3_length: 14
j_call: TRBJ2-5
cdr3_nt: TGCGCCAGCAACCCGGGCCAGGCTGTAGAGACCCAGTACTTC
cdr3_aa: CASNPGQAVETQYF

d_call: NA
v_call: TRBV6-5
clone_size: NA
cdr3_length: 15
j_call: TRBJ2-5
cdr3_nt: TGTGCCAGCAGTTACTCGAGTGCGTACCAAGAGACCCAGTACTTC
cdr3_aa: CASSYSSAYQETQYF

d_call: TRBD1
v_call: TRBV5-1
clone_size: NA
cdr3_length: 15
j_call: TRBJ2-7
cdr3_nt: TGCGCCAGCAGCTTGTCTCGGGACAGGGGAGGGGAGCAGTACTTC
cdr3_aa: CASSLSRDRGGEQYF

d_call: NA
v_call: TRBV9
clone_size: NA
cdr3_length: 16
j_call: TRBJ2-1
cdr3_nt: TGTGCCAGCAGCGTAGTCACGGGTGGCTCCTACAATGAGCAGTTCTTC
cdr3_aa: CASSVVTGGSYNEQFF

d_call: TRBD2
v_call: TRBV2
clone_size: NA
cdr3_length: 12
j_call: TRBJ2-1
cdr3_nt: TGTGCCAGTAAGCGGGAGAGCAATGAGCAGTTCTTC
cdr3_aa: CASKRESNEQFF

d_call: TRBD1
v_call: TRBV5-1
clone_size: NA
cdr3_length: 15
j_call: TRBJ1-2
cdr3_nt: TGCGCCAGCAGCGGATATCAGGGGGCGATGAGGGGCTACACCTTC
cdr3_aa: CASSGYQGAMRGYTF

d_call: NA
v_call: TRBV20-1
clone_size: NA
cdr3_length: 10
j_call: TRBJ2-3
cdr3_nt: TGCAGTGCTAGGACAGATACGCAGTATTTT
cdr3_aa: CSARTDTQYF

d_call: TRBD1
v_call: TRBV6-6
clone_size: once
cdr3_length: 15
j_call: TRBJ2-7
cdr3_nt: TGTGCCAGCAGTTACCCGGGACAGGGATACTACGAGCAGTACTTC
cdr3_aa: CASSYPGQGYYEQYF

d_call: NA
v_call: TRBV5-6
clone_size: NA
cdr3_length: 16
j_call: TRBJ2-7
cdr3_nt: TGTGCCAGCAGCCTCTCAATTGGGGGAGCTCTCCACGAGCAGTACTTC
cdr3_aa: CASSLSIGGALHEQYF

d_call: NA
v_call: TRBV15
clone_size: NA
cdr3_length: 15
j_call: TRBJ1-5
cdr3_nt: TGTGCCACCAGCCGCCGTGGGGGGGCCTATCAGCCCCAGCATTTT
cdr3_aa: CATSRRGGAYQPQHF

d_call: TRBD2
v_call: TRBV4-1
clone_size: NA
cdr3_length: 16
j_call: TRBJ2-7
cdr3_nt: TGCGCCAGCAGCCTGGGGCTAGCGGGGATGAGATACGAGCAGTACTTC
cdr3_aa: CASSLGLAGMRYEQYF

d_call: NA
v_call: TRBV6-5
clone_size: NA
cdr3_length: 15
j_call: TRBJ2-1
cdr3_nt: TGTGCCAGCAGTTACTTACAGGGAGTGTTTGATGAGCAGTTCTTC
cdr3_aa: CASSYLQGVFDEQFF

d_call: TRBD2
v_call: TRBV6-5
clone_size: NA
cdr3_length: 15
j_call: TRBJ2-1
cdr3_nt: TGTGCCAGCAGTTACGCGGGAGGGCCCGAAAATGAGCAGTTCTTC
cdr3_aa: CASSYAGGPENEQFF

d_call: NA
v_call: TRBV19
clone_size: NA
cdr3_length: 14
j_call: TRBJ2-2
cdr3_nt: TGTGCCAGTAGTATATCTAGCGCCGGCGGGGAGCTGTTTTTT
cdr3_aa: CASSISSAGGELFF

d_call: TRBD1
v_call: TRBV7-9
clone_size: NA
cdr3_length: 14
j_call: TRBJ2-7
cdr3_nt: TGTGCCAGCAGCACCCGGGACAGATCCTACGAGCAGTACTTC
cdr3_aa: CASSTRDRSYEQYF